The present T cell receptor beta chain was sequenced within a study of early T cells in non-severe SARS-CoV-2 infection. Study-level information: The sequenced material was bulk RNA from unsorted whole blood, and its chains were unpaired.

Findings and caveats of the study: There was a bias toward anti-spike CD8 responses in VDJdb matching, which missed private and CD4 specificities.

This clonotype was seen a few times. What it binds is unknown. Each CDR3 protein gets one entry after TCRdb re-called the 5' RACE reads with MiXCR. The sample holds 100,000 to 140,000 distinct CDR3 sequences, around 10% seen once. Sequencing used whole blood. This TCR was sampled from an adult who was a healthcare worker with PCR-confirmed SARS-CoV-2 infection or an uninfected control (not recorded which).

For the CDR3, the DNA is TGTGCCAGCAGACAGGGGGGGGAAGAAAAACTGTTTTTT. Protein product: CASRQGGEEKLFF. The chain uses TRBV28 and TRBJ1-4; 8 nucleotides line up with TRBD1. CDR3 size: 13 residues. V gave up 6 bases and J gave up 8 bases; unmatched junction bases: 5. Per germline, CDR1 MDHEN and CDR2 SYDVKM.